The clone carrying this TCR beta chain occurred a few times. What it binds is unknown. Trimming took 0 bases from V and 4 from J, leaving 8 bases between them. The CDR3 totals 14 residues. The germline CDR1 and CDR2 sequences are SGHRS and YFSETQ. The data originate from a study of T-cell reconstitution after alpha-beta-depleted transplantation in children. TCRbeta library construction was performed incorporating unique molecular identifiers. TCRdb redid the calling of the PCR reads with MiXCR, one entry per CDR3 protein. The data hold over 100,000 distinct CDR3 sequences, with 10% observed a single time. Study-wide findings and caveats: Several hundred expanded graft clones reportedly supplied alpha-beta T cells about two months after transplant. Surviving recipient T cells and thymic progenitors produced the high day-60 TCRbeta diversity seen in some patients. The authors attributed T-cell counts and diversity one year after transplant mostly to newly produced T cells.

This sequence joins TRBV5-1 and TRBJ2-1; D is unresolved. This material consisted of PBMCs, taken before TCRalphabeta/CD19-depleted stem cell transplant. The source is a boy aged 2 to 10 with acute lymphoblastic leukemia, due to receive a stem cell transplant. The CDR3 here is CASSLDPVYNEQFF. In DNA, the CDR3 is TGCGCCAGCAGCTTGGACCCGGTTTACAATGAGCAGTTCTTC.